These 11 T cell receptor beta chains originate from one sample sequenced in a study of T cells after yellow fever vaccination. MiXCR, run by TCRdb on the 5' RACE reads, gives a single entry per CDR3 protein. This table has 400,000 to 650,000 distinct CDR3 sequences, roughly a fifth appearing once. Sequencing was performed on PBMCs, taken about 20 days after the first yellow fever vaccination. The receptor set was obtained from a man between 18 and 29 years old who received the YFV17D yellow fever vaccine.

The V call is TRBV5-5, the J call TRBJ1-1; TRBD1 might be the D (5 bases). The CDR3 sequence is 16 residues long. The V end lost 4 bases, the J end lost 1 base, and 17 bases lay between the germline ends. CDR1 and CDR2 from the germline V gene are SGHKS and YYEKEE (reference sequence). This chain's CDR3 is CASSRDPWGKNTEAFF. The CDR3 coding sequence is TGTGCCAGCAGCAGGGACCCATGGGGGAAGAACACTGAAGCTTTCTTT. The full variable domain, in which reference TRBV5-5 and TRBJ1-1 provide the parts outside the CDR3, is DAGVTQSPTHLIKTRGQQVTLRCSPISGHKSVSWYQQVLGQGPQFIFQYYEKEERGRGNFPDRFSARQFPNYSSELNVNALLLGDSALYLCASSRDPWGKNTEAFFGQGTRLTVV.

This clonotype was seen only a few times. The chain links TRBV10-3 to TRBJ1-1; 7 bases align to TRBD1. Germline loops: CDR1 ENHRY, CDR2 SYGVKD. Germline trimming cut 10 bases from V and 2 bases from J; bases unmatched to any gene: 19. The CDR3 has 17 amino acids. The CDR3 DNA follows: TGTGCCACCAAAAAGAGGGGGACAGATCCGGGTAACACTGAAGCTTTCTTT. Its translation: CATKKRGTDPGNTEAFF.

The rearrangement joins TRBV12-3 or TRBV12-4 to TRBJ1-2; D might be TRBD1 (6 bases). The CDR3 covers 12 residues. Trimming removed 4 bases at V and 8 bases at J, with 11 bases between. This CDR3 is CASSWSGEGYTF. The CDR3 DNA reads as TGTGCCAGCAGTTGGTCAGGGGAAGGCTACACCTTC.

This clonotype was observed at least ten times. The chain has TRBV7-9 and TRBJ1-1; D remains unclear. The CDR3 sequence is 13 residues long. CDR1 and CDR2 from the germline V gene are SEHNR and FQNEAQ (reference sequence). V was cut by 3 bases and J by 6 bases, with 11 bases left in between. The CDR3 nucleotides are TGTGCCAGCAGCTTGAGGGTCACGGCTGAAGCTTTCTTT. The encoded protein is CASSLRVTAEAFF.

The rearrangement uses TRBV4-1 and TRBJ2-5; 11 nucleotides line up with TRBD2. The CDR3 covers 18 residues. The V and J ends lost 2 bases and 5 bases, in that order; junction bases with no gene match: 13. CDR1 and CDR2 from the germline V gene are MGHRA and YSYEKL. The CDR3 sequence is CASSQRIASGGSGETQYF. Written as DNA, the CDR3 is TGCGCCAGCAGCCAAAGGATAGCTAGCGGGGGGTCGGGGGAGACCCAGTACTTC.

The J gene is TRBJ2-7, the V gene TRBV4-3; TRBD2 might be the D (6 bases). The CDR3 is made up of 13 amino acids. V lost 8 bases, J lost 2 bases, and 13 bases lay in between. Germline V gene lookup returns CDR1 LGHNA and CDR2 YSLEER. Here the CDR3 reads CASSGGVAYEQYF. The CDR3 nucleotides read TGCGCCAGCTCCGGCGGGGTCGCCTACGAGCAGTACTTC.

This clonotype showed up just a few times. The V call is TRBV6-1, the J call TRBJ2-3; 11 nucleotides agree with TRBD2. V gave up 6 bases and J gave up 6 bases; unmatched junction bases: 5. CDR1 MNHNS and CDR2 SASEGT come from the germline V gene. The CDR3 has 14 residues. In nucleotides, the CDR3 is TGTGCCAGCAGCCTAGCGGGGGGTTGGGATACGCAGTATTTT. Protein: CASSLAGGWDTQYF.

This clonotype appeared many times. This chain links TRBV2 with TRBJ2-1; the match to TRBD2 covers 11 bases. Germline V gene lookup returns CDR1 SNHLY and CDR2 FYNNEI. The CDR3 covers 12 residues. V gave up 6 bases and J gave up 12 bases; unmatched junction bases: 4. The CDR3 DNA is TGTGCCAGCAGGGCTAGCGGGGGGTCGCAGTTCTTC. Translating gives CASRASGGSQFF.

The rearrangement uses TRBV9 and TRBJ2-5, with TRBD2 identical over 13 bases. The V gene end was trimmed by 3 bases and the J gene end by 1 base; junction bases not matched to a gene: 6. Germline V gene data show CDR1 as SGDLS and CDR2 as YYNGEE. The CDR3 totals 17 residues. The CDR3 spells CASSAWTSGGFQETQYF. CDR3 DNA: TGTGCCAGCAGCGCGTGGACTAGCGGGGGTTTCCAAGAGACCCAGTACTTC.

Only a few counts were recorded for this clonotype. The chain recombines TRBV20-1 with TRBJ1-6; the D is unclear. Trimming shortened V by 4 bases and J by 7 bases, and 5 bases separated the two germline ends. Per the germline V gene, CDR1 is DFQATT and CDR2 is SNEGSKA (reference sequence). The CDR3 sequence is 11 residues long. CDR3 protein: CSATGNSPLHF. DNA for the CDR3: TGCAGTGCTACCGGGAATTCACCCCTCCACTTT.

This clonotype was counted a few times. The chain is built from TRBV30 and TRBJ1-3; 7 bases match TRBD1. The CDR3 contains 13 residues. CDR1 and CDR2 from the germline V gene are GTSNPN and SVGIG (reference sequence). V was pared by 5 bases and J by 2 bases, with 3 bases of the junction left unmatched. CDR3 in amino acids: CAWGQAAGNTIYF. CDR3 DNA sequence: TGTGCCTGGGGACAGGCGGCTGGAAACACCATATATTTT.